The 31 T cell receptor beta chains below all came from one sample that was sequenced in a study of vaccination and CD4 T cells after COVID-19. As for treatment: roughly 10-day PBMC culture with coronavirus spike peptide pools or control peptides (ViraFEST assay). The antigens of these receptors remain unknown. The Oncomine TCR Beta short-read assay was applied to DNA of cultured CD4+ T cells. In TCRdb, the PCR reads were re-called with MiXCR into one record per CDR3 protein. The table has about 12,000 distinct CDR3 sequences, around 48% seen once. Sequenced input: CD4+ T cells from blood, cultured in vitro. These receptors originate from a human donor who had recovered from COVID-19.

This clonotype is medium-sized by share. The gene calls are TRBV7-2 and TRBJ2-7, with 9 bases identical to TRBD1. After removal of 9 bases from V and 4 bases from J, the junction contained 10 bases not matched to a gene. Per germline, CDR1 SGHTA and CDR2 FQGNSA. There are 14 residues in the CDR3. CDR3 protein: CASSPGQGTYEQYF. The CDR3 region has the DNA TGTGCCAGTTCTCCGGGACAGGGTACGTACGAGCAGTACTTC. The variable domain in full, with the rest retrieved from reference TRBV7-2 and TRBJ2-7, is GAGVSQSPSNKVTEKGKDVELRCDPISGHTALYWYRQSLGQGLEFLIYFQGNSAPDKSGLPSDRFSAERTGGSVSTLTIQRTQQEDSAVYLCASSPGQGTYEQYFGPGTRLTVT.

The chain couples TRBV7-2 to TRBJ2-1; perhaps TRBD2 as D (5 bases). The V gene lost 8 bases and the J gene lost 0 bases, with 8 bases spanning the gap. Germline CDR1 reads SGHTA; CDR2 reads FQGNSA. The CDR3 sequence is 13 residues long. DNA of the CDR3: TGTGCCAGCCGTCGGGGCTCCTACAATGAGCAGTTCTTC. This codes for CASRRGSYNEQFF.

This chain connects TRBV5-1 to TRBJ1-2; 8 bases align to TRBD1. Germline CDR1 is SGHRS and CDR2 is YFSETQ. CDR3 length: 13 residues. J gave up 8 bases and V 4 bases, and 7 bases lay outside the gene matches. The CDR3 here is CASSADRAYGYTF. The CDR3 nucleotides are TGCGCCAGCAGCGCGGACAGGGCGTACGGCTACACCTTC.

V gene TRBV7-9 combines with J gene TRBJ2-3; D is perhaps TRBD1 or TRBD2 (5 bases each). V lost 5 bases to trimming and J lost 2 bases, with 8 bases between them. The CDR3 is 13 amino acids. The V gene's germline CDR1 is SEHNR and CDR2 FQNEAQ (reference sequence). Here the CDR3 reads CASSVGTTDTQYF. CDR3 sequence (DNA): TGTGCCAGCAGCGTCGGGACCACAGATACGCAGTATTTT.

This CDR3 reads CASSRVGSTGELFF. The CDR3 nucleotides read TGTGCCAGCTCCCGGGTAGGGTCCACCGGGGAGCTGTTTTTT. This sequence joins TRBV2 and TRBJ2-2; D is ambiguous. Trimming shortened V by 8 bases and J by 4 bases, and 14 bases separated the two germline ends. The V gene's germline CDR1 is SNHLY and CDR2 FYNNEI. This CDR3 has 14 amino acids.

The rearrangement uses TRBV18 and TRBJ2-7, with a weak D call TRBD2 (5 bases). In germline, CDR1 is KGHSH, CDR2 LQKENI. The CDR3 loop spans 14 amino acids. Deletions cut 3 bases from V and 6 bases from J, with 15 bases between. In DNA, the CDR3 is TGTGCCAGCTCACCGGTCAGCGAGGGTCTCGAGCAGTACTTC. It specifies CASSPVSEGLEQYF.

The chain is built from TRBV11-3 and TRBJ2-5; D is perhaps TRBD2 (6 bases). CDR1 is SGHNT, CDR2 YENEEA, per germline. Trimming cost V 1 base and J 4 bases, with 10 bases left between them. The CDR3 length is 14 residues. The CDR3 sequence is CASSLARGPETQYF. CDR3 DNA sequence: TGTGCCAGCAGCTTAGCGCGGGGCCCAGAGACCCAGTACTTC.

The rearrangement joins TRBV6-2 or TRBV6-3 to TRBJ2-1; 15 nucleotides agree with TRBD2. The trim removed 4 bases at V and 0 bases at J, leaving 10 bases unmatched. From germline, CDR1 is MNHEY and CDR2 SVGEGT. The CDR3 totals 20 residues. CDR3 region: CASSSGTSGRYLGSYNEQFF. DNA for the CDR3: TGTGCCAGCAGTTCAGGGACTAGCGGGAGGTACCTGGGCTCCTACAATGAGCAGTTCTTC.

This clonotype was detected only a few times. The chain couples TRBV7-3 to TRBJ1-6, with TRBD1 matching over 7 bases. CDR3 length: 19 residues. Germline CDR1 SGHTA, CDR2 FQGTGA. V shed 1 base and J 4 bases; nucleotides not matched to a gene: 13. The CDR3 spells CASSLRPPRGTDYNSPLHF. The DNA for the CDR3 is TGTGCCAGCAGCTTAAGACCCCCGAGAGGGACAGATTATAATTCACCCCTCCACTTT.

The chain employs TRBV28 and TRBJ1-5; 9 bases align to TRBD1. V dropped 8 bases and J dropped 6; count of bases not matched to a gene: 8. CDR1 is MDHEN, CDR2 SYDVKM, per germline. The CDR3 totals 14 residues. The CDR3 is CASEGDREVQPQHF. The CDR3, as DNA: TGTGCCAGCGAGGGGGACAGGGAGGTTCAGCCCCAGCATTTT.

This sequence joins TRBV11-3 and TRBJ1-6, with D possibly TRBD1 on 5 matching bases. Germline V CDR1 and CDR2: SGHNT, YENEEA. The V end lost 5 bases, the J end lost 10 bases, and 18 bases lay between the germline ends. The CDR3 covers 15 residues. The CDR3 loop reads CASSPRTGPGSPLHF. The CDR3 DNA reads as TGTGCCAGCAGCCCGAGGACGGGGCCAGGGTCACCCCTCCACTTT.

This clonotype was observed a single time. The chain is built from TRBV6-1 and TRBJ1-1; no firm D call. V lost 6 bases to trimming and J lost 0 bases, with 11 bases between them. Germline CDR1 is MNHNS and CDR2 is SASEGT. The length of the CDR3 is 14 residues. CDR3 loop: CASSQKLMNTEAFF. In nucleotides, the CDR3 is TGTGCCAGCAGCCAGAAATTAATGAACACTGAAGCTTTCTTT.

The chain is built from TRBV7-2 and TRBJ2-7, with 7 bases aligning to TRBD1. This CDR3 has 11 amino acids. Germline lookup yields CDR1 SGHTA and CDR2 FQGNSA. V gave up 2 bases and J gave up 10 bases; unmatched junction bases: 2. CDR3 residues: CASSLRDRQYF. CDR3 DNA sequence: TGTGCCAGCAGCTTACGGGACAGACAGTACTTC.

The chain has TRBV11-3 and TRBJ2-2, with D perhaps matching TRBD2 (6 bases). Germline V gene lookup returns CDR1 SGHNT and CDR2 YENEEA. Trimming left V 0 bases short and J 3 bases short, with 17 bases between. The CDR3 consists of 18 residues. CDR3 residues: CASSLDRLAAGYTGELFF. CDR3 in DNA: TGTGCCAGCAGCTTAGATCGGTTAGCGGCGGGTTACACCGGGGAGCTGTTTTTT.

CDR3 DNA sequence: TGTGCCAGCAGTCACCAATCTAAAGCTGAAGCTTTCTTT. Protein sequence: CASSHQSKAEAFF. The chain carries TRBV6-1 and TRBJ1-1; D is unclear. The CDR3 is made up of 13 amino acids. The V end was cut by 5 bases, the J end by 6 bases, with 13 bases between. CDR1 and CDR2 (germline): MNHNS, SASEGT.

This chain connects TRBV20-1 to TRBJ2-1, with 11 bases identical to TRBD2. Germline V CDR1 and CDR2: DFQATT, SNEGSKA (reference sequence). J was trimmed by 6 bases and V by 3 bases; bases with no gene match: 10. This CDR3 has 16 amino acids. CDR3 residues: CSASDPGTSGINEQFF. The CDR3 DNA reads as TGCAGTGCTAGTGACCCCGGGACTAGCGGAATCAATGAGCAGTTCTTC.

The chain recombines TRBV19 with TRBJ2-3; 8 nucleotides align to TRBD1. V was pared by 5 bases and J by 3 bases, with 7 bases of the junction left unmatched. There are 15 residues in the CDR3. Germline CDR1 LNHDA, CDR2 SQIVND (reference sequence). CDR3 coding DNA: TGTGCCAGTAGTCCGCAGGGGGCCCCAACAGATACGCAGTATTTT. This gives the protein CASSPQGAPTDTQYF. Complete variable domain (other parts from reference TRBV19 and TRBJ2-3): DGGITQSPKYLFRKEGQNVTLSCEQNLNHDAMYWYRQDPGQGLRLIYYSQIVNDFQKGDIAEGYSVSREKKESFPLTVTSAQKNPTAFYLCASSPQGAPTDTQYFGPGTRLTVL.

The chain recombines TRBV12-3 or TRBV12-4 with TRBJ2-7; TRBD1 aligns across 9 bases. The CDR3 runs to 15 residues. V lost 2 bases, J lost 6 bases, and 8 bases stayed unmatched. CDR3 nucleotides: TGTGCCAGCAGTTTAAGGACAGGGGTATTCATCGAGCAGTACTTC. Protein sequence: CASSLRTGVFIEQYF.

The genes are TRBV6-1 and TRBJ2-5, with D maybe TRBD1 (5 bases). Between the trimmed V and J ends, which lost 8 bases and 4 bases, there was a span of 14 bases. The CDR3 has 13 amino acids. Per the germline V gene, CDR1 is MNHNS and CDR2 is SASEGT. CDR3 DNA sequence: TGTGCCAGCGGGGCAGGGCGGAGAGAGACCCAGTACTTC. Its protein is CASGAGRRETQYF.

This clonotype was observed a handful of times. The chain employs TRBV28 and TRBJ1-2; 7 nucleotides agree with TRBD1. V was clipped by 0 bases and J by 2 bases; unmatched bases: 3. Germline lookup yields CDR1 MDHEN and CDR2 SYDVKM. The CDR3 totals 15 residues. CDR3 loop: CASSLWETGNYGYTF. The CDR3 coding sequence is TGTGCCAGCAGTTTATGGGAGACAGGGAACTATGGCTACACCTTC.

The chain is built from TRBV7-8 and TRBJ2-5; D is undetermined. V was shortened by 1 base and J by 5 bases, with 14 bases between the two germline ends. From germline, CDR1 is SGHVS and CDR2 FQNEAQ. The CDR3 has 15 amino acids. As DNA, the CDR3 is TGTGCCAGCAGCTTAGTTAGACCGCCCGGGGAGACCCAGTACTTC. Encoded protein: CASSLVRPPGETQYF.

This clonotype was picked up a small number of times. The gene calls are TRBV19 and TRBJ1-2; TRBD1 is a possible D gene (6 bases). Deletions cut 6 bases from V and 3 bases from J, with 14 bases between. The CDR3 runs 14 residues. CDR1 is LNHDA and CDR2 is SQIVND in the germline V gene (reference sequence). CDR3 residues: CASRPGTLDYGYTF. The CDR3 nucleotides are TGTGCCAGTAGGCCCGGGACATTAGACTATGGCTACACCTTC. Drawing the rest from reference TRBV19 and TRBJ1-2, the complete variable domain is DGGITQSPKYLFRKEGQNVTLSCEQNLNHDAMYWYRQDPGQGLRLIYYSQIVNDFQKGDIAEGYSVSREKKESFPLTVTSAQKNPTAFYLCASRPGTLDYGYTFGSGTRLTVV.

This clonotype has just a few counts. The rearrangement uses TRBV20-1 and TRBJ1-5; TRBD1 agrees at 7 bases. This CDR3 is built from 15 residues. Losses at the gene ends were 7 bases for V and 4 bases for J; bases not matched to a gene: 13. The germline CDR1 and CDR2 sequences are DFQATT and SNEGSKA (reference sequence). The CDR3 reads CSDPAWDRKNQPQHF. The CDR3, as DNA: TGCAGTGACCCCGCCTGGGACAGAAAAAATCAGCCCCAGCATTTT.

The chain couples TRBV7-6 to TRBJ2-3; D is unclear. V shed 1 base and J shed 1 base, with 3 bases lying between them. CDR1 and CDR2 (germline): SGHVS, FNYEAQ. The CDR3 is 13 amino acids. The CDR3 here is CASSLEGTDTQYF. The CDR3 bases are TGTGCCAGCAGCTTAGAGGGCACAGATACGCAGTATTTT.

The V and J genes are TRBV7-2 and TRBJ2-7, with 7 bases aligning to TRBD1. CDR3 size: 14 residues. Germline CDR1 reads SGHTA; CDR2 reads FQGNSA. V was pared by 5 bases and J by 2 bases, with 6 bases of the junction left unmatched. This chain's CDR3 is CASSLPGQTYEQYF. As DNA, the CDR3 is TGTGCCAGCAGCCTCCCGGGACAGACCTACGAGCAGTACTTC.

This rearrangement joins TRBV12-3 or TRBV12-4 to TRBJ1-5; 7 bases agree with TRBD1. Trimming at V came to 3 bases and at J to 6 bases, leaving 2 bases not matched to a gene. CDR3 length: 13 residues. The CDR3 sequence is CASSLAGGQPQHF. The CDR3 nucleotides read TGTGCCAGCAGTTTGGCAGGGGGTCAGCCCCAGCATTTT.

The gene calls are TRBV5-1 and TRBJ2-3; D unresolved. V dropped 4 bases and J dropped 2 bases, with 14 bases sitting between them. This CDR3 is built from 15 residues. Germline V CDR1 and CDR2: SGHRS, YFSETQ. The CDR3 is CASSLVAADTDTQYF. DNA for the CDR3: TGCGCCAGCAGCCTGGTCGCCGCGGACACAGATACGCAGTATTTT.

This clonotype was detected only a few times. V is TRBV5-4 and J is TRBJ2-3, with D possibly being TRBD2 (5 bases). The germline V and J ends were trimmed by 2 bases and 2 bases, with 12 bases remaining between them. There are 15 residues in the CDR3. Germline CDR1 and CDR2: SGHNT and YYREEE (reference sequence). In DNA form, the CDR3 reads TGTGCCAGCAGCTTAGACTATACCCCCACAGATACGCAGTATTTT. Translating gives CASSLDYTPTDTQYF.

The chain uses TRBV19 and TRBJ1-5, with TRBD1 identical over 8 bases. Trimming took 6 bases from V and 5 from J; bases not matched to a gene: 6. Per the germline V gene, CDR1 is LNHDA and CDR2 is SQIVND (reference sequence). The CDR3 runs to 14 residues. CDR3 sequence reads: CASRGRGLYQPQHF. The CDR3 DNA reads TGTGCCAGTAGAGGCAGGGGGCTTTATCAGCCCCAGCATTTT.

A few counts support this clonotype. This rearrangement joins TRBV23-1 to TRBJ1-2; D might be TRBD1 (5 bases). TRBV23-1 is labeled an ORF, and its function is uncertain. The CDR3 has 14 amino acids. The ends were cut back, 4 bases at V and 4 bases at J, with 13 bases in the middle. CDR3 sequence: CASSPGGVGYGYTF. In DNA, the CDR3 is TGCGCCAGCAGTCCCGGGGGGGTTGGCTATGGCTACACCTTC.

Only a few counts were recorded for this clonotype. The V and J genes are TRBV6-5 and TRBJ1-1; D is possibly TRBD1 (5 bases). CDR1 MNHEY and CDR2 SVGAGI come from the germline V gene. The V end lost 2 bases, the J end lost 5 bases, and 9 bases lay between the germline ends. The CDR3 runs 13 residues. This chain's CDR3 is CASSYTPGTEAFF. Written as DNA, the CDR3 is TGTGCCAGCAGTTACACTCCAGGGACTGAAGCTTTCTTT.